What follows is one T cell receptor (beta chain) and its context. Antigen: not known. PCR used 60 Vbeta primers and 13 Jbeta primers. In the original workflow: A follow-up analysis tallied around 76 million unique TCR beta chains, 9 million to 11 million shared. Sequencing was performed with immunoSEQ multiplex PCR; in TCRdb, only in-frame clones are kept and a portion is missing. V and J calls and clone size are given by that table; D and trimming were obtained from the DNA. The repertoire holds around 250,000 clones, with about nine tenths as singletons. After removal of 4 bases from V and 5 bases from J, the junction contained 7 bases not matched to a gene. This CDR3 has 14 amino acids. Germline V gives CDR1 SGHDT, CDR2 YYEEEE. This entry belongs to a study of cytomegalovirus exposure and HLA in healthy donors. The wider study: Among the 300 to 500 genotyped donors, more than 70% were placed in the Caucasian-associated ancestry cluster. Whole-study findings and limits: Within the data, a cluster of highly shared sequence variants was likely a sequencing artifact. Indistinguishable V segments such as TRBV6-2 and TRBV6-3 were excluded.

The J gene is TRBJ1-2, the V gene TRBV5-6; 8 bases fit TRBD1. Sequencing input: PBMCs. The TCR originated in a girl aged 2-10 years in good health and CMV-seronegative. The DNA of the CDR3 is TGTGCCAGCAGCGCCGGACAGGGTGGGTATGGCTACACCTTC. Protein: CASSAGQGGYGYTF.